The sequence of this T cell receptor (beta chain) was determined in a study of sequential checkpoint blockade in melanoma. Study at large: Each arm's sequence ended with maintenance nivolumab.

This clone has just one count. This table comes from immunoSEQ multiplex PCR, and its TCRdb copy is limited to in-frame clones, with some not included. The sample lists fewer than 20,000 clones, 55% to 75% occurring once. Treatment here: randomized to nivolumab then ipilimumab (arm A) or the reverse (arm B). DNA-damaging chemotherapy had not been given to any patient beforehand. Sorted cells were live CD3+CD8+, lacking CD19 and CD56, from PBMCs. The CDR3 sequence is 15 residues long. Germline V lookup: CDR1 SGDLS, CDR2 YYNGEE. Losses at the gene ends were 4 bases for V and 2 bases for J; bases not matched to a gene: 8.

The V call is TRBV9, the J call TRBJ2-7; 8 nucleotides agree with TRBD2. The receptor comes from a human donor with melanoma. The source material was CD8+ T cells sorted from blood (inferred from file names), sampled from a patient given nivolumab and ipilimumab in sequence. CDR3 loop: CASSPLSGGTYEQYF. The CDR3 DNA reads as TGTGCCAGCAGCCCCCTATCGGGGGGGACCTACGAGCAGTACTTC.